This TCR beta chain was profiled in a study of T cells in localized non-small cell lung cancer. Details on this clone: The antigen remains undetermined.

With 2 bases removed from V and 2 bases from J, the gap between germline ends came to 15 bases. CDR3 size: 15 residues. Looked up from germline, CDR1 is SQVTM and CDR2 is ANQGSEA. Study conclusions and caveats: Appearances in adjacent lung were noted for a median roughly 58 of the top 100 tumor clones.

Generated by immunoSEQ multiplex PCR, the TCRdb table keeps only in-frame clones and is missing some. The table has tens of thousands of clones, around 85% seen once. The sequencing here drew on peripheral blood, taken before any cancer treatment. The J gene is TRBJ2-5, the V gene TRBV29-1; D possibly corresponds to TRBD2 (7 bases). This clonotype was sampled from a woman aged 35-75 years with stage I lung adenocarcinoma. The DNA for the CDR3 is TGCAGCGTTGAACCGGGCGGGGGCGGTCAAGAGACCCAGTACTTC. Its translation: CSVEPGGGGQETQYF.